One and the same sample provided the 32 T cell receptor beta chains below, sequenced in a study of blood T cell repertoires in COVID-19. Data came from immunoSEQ multiplex PCR; TCRdb stores just in-frame clones and leaves some out. The table shows approximately 72,000 clones, with 70% to 90% occurring only once. The material sequenced was peripheral blood. The receptors derive from an elderly woman with acute or convalescent COVID-19.

This chain connects TRBV3-1 (or the pseudogene TRBV3-2) to TRBJ2-1; tentatively, D is TRBD2 (5 bases). Germline-derived CDR1 and CDR2 are LGHDT and YNNKEL (reference sequence). This CDR3 has 16 amino acids. Trimming shortened V by 0 bases and J by 7 bases, and 16 bases separated the two germline ends. CDR3 amino acids: CASSQDLTTRRNEQFF. DNA for the CDR3: TGTGCCAGCAGCCAAGATCTGACTACCCGCCGGAATGAGCAGTTCTTC.

The J gene is TRBJ2-5, the V gene TRBV19; maybe TRBD2 (6 bases). The CDR3 totals 14 residues. The germline CDR1 and CDR2 sequences are LNHDA and SQIVND (reference sequence). Trimming stripped 1 base from V and 4 bases from J, with 10 bases between. Here the CDR3 DNA reads TGTGCCAGTAGTATAGGGAGGGCCGGAGAGACCCAGTACTTC. Residues: CASSIGRAGETQYF.

The V call is TRBV5-4, the J call TRBJ2-5, with TRBD2 identical over 9 bases. Germline loops: CDR1 SGHNT, CDR2 YYREEE (reference sequence). CDR3 length: 16 residues. V lost 0 bases and J lost 2; bases outside the gene matches: 5. In DNA form, the CDR3 reads TGTGCCAGCAGCTTGGGATTAGCGGGGGAACAAGAGACCCAGTACTTC. It yields the protein CASSLGLAGEQETQYF. Using reference TRBV5-4 and TRBJ2-5 for the parts outside the CDR3, the full variable domain is ETGVTQSPTHLIKTRGQQVTLRCSSQSGHNTVSWYQQALGQGPQFIFQYYREEENGRGNFPPRFSGLQFPNYSSELNVNALELDDSALYLCASSLGLAGEQETQYFGPGTRLLVL.

This chain links TRBV5-1 with TRBJ1-1; TRBD1 matches 8 bases. CDR3 length equals 18 residues. CDR1 SGHRS and CDR2 YFSETQ come from the germline V gene. With 3 bases clipped from V and 6 bases from J, the junction kept 19 bases outside the gene matches. Written as DNA, the CDR3 is TGCGCCAGCAGCTCAAATCTTTTCGCCGGGACAGGAAGTTCTGAAGCTTTCTTT. Translated: CASSSNLFAGTGSSEAFF.

This clone was picked up one time. The chain couples TRBV29-1 to TRBJ1-1; tentative D call: TRBD1 (6 bases). Germline-derived CDR1 and CDR2 are SQVTM and ANQGSEA. This CDR3 region has 12 residues. V was cut by 4 bases and J by 8 bases, with 14 bases left in between. This CDR3 reads CSVVAGAIEAFF. The CDR3, as DNA: TGCAGCGTTGTGGCGGGGGCCATAGAAGCTTTCTTT. The full variable domain, with the rest looked up from reference TRBV29-1 and TRBJ1-1, is SAVISQKPSRDICQRGTSLTIQCQVDSQVTMMFWYRQQPGQSLTLIATANQGSEATYESGFVIDKFPISRPNLTFSTLTVSNMSPEDSSIYLCSVVAGAIEAFFGQGTRLTVV.

The chain has TRBV5-5 and TRBJ2-3; 9 bases agree with TRBD1. CDR1 is SGHKS and CDR2 is YYEKEE in the germline V gene (reference sequence). V was clipped by 4 bases and J by 6 bases; unmatched bases: 3. The CDR3 runs 13 residues. CDR3 DNA sequence: TGTGCCAGCAGCCCAGGGACAGGGGATACGCAGTATTTT. As protein: CASSPGTGDTQYF.

The V and J genes are TRBV6-5 and TRBJ2-3, with 7 nucleotides matching TRBD2. The V gene end was trimmed by 5 bases and the J gene end by 4 bases; junction bases not matched to a gene: 3. Germline V gene lookup returns CDR1 MNHEY and CDR2 SVGAGI. The CDR3 is 13 amino acids. As DNA, the CDR3 is TGTGCCAGCAGTCGGGACTATTCAGATACGCAGTATTTT. It specifies CASSRDYSDTQYF.

The rearrangement uses TRBV12-3 or TRBV12-4 and TRBJ1-4, with D possibly TRBD1 on 5 matching bases. The V and J ends lost 5 bases and 8 bases respectively, with 6 bases between them. The CDR3 totals 11 residues. Here the CDR3 reads CASSKGEKLFF. The CDR3 nucleotides are TGTGCCAGCAGTAAGGGGGAAAAACTGTTTTTT.

CDR3 in amino acids: CASRRVGGGGYTF. DNA for the CDR3: TGTGCCAGCAGACGGGTTGGGGGGGGAGGCTACACCTTC. The genes are TRBV25-1 and TRBJ1-2, with D possibly matching TRBD1 (5 bases). The V end lost 6 bases, the J end lost 8 bases, and 16 bases lay between the germline ends. Germline values: CDR1 MGHDK, CDR2 SYGVNS. The CDR3 loop spans 13 amino acids.

This clone was counted once. The chain uses TRBV19 and TRBJ1-4; 10 positions agree with TRBD1. The CDR3 runs 22 residues. Germline V gives CDR1 LNHDA, CDR2 SQIVND (reference sequence). The trim removed 4 bases at V and 5 bases at J, leaving 25 bases unmatched. The CDR3 reads CASSRRQGASLGPVLRNEKLFF. The DNA of the CDR3 is TGTGCCAGTAGTAGAAGACAGGGGGCCTCGTTGGGTCCGGTATTGAGGAATGAAAAACTGTTTTTT.

The gene calls are TRBV9 and TRBJ2-7; 8 nucleotides align to TRBD2. This CDR3 region has 14 residues. With 3 bases clipped from V and 1 base from J, the junction kept 3 bases outside the gene matches. CDR1 is SGDLS and CDR2 is YYNGEE in the germline V gene. CDR3 sequence: CASSGGGISYEQYF. The CDR3 DNA is TGTGCCAGCAGCGGCGGGGGGATTTCCTACGAGCAGTACTTC.

The chain employs TRBV19 and TRBJ2-2; 7 positions agree with TRBD1. V lost 10 bases, J lost 1 base, and 9 bases stayed unmatched. The CDR3 runs 15 residues. Germline assignment: CDR1 LNHDA and CDR2 SQIVND (reference sequence). CDR3 sequence reads: CATSSGQQNTGELFF. CDR3 DNA sequence: TGTGCCACCTCCTCGGGACAGCAGAACACCGGGGAGCTGTTTTTT. Using reference TRBV19 and TRBJ2-2 for the parts outside the CDR3, the full variable domain is DGGITQSPKYLFRKEGQNVTLSCEQNLNHDAMYWYRQDPGQGLRLIYYSQIVNDFQKGDIAEGYSVSREKKESFPLTVTSAQKNPTAFYLCATSSGQQNTGELFFGEGSRLTVL.

The gene calls are TRBV7-2 and TRBJ2-1; 7 bases line up with TRBD2. Unmatched junction bases numbered 7, after V lost 5 bases and J lost 3 bases. Germline loops: CDR1 SGHTA, CDR2 FQGNSA. The CDR3 totals 15 residues. DNA for the CDR3: TGTGCCAGCAGCAAGACTAGCAGAAACTACAATGAGCAGTTCTTC. Protein sequence: CASSKTSRNYNEQFF. The whole variable domain, filled in from reference TRBV7-2 and TRBJ2-1, reads GAGVSQSPSNKVTEKGKDVELRCDPISGHTALYWYRQSLGQGLEFLIYFQGNSAPDKSGLPSDRFSAERTGGSVSTLTIQRTQQEDSAVYLCASSKTSRNYNEQFFGPGTRLTVL.

V gene TRBV2 combines with J gene TRBJ2-7, with 7 bases lining up with TRBD2. Germline CDR1 is SNHLY and CDR2 is FYNNEI. CDR3 length equals 14 residues. V lost 8 bases to trimming and J lost 1 base; unmatched junction nucleotides: 8. In nucleotides, the CDR3 is TGTGCCAGCCTGATCTCGGGGGGTTCCTACGAGCAGTACTTC. Its translation is CASLISGGSYEQYF.

The chain links TRBV7-6 to TRBJ2-5; 9 bases are shared with TRBD1. This CDR3 is 15 amino acids long. Trimming cost V 5 bases and J 4 bases; bases outside gene matches: 8. Germline V CDR1 and CDR2: SGHVS, FNYEAQ. For the CDR3, the DNA is TGTGCCAGCAGCGTGGGACAGGGCGGGGGAGAGACCCAGTACTTC. It yields the protein CASSVGQGGGETQYF.

The V gene is TRBV28, the J gene TRBJ1-6, with 11 bases lining up with TRBD1. Germline CDR1 is MDHEN and CDR2 is SYDVKM. After removal of 2 bases from V and 2 bases from J, the junction contained 5 bases not matched to a gene. The length of the CDR3 is 18 residues. CDR3 bases: TGTGCCAGCAGTTTACCAAGGACAGGGGGCACCTATAATTCACCCCTCCACTTT. It specifies CASSLPRTGGTYNSPLHF. The variable domain in full, completed from reference TRBV28 and TRBJ1-6, reads DVKVTQSSRYLVKRTGEKVFLECVQDMDHENMFWYRQDPGLGLRLIYFSYDVKMKEKGDIPEGYSVSREKKERFSLILESASTNQTSMYLCASSLPRTGGTYNSPLHFGNGTRLTVT.

The V call is TRBV19, the J call TRBJ1-5; D call uncertain. The CDR3 covers 13 residues. V lost 4 bases and J 5 bases, leaving 9 bases between the germline ends. Germline V CDR1 and CDR2: LNHDA, SQIVND (reference sequence). CDR3 DNA sequence: TGTGCCAGTAGTACGACACCCGATCAGCCCCAGCATTTT. It yields the protein CASSTTPDQPQHF.

The chain recombines TRBV19 with TRBJ2-1, with 9 positions matching TRBD2. After removal of 7 bases from V and 4 bases from J, the junction contained 14 bases not matched to a gene. CDR1 is LNHDA, CDR2 SQIVND, per germline (reference sequence). The CDR3 length is 17 residues. CDR3 amino acids: CASIDRVGGGAYNEQFF. DNA for the CDR3: TGTGCCAGTATCGATCGCGTAGGCGGGGGGGCGTACAATGAGCAGTTCTTC.

The rearrangement uses TRBV10-3 and TRBJ1-3; no definite D call. The CDR3 contains 14 residues. The germline V gene has CDR1 ENHRY and CDR2 SYGVKD. Trimming pared 6 bases from V and 0 bases from J, leaving 9 bases between. The CDR3 protein is CAISDGSSGNTIYF. In DNA, the CDR3 is TGTGCCATCAGCGACGGGAGCTCTGGAAACACCATATATTTT.

CDR3 bases: TGTGCCAGCAGCTCCGCCTTTGACAGGGACTATGGCTACACCTTC. Residues: CASSSAFDRDYGYTF. J is TRBJ1-2 and V is TRBV7-6; 7 bases map to TRBD1. CDR1 SGHVS and CDR2 FNYEAQ come from the germline V gene. The CDR3 consists of 15 residues. J lost 3 bases, V lost 4 bases, and 8 bases had no gene match.

V and J are TRBV30 and TRBJ1-2; no clear D gene. The CDR3 is 14 amino acids. The germline CDR1 and CDR2 sequences are GTSNPN and SVGIG (reference sequence). The ends were cut back, 0 bases at V and 5 bases at J, with 13 bases in the middle. This chain's CDR3 is CAWSVSGDQYGYTF. The DNA for the CDR3 is TGTGCCTGGAGTGTTTCGGGAGACCAATATGGCTACACCTTC.

The V gene is TRBV10-3, the J gene TRBJ2-3, with a weak D call TRBD2 (6 bases). Deletions cut 9 bases from V and 3 bases from J, with 16 bases between. The CDR3 is made up of 14 amino acids. The germline V gene encodes CDR1 ENHRY and CDR2 SYGVKD. CDR3 sequence: CAIRTNGPTDTQYF. CDR3 coding DNA: TGTGCCATTCGGACTAACGGGCCTACAGATACGCAGTATTTT.

The chain links TRBV11-3 to TRBJ2-1; TRBD2 might be the D (6 bases). CDR3 size: 17 residues. Trimming removed 1 base from V and 5 bases from J, with 18 bases in between. Per germline, CDR1 SGHNT and CDR2 YENEEA. CDR3 DNA sequence: TGTGCCAGCAGCTTAGGGGCGGGGCGCTGGGAAAACAATGAGCAGTTCTTC. Translated: CASSLGAGRWENNEQFF.

The chain has TRBV24-1 and TRBJ2-3, with TRBD1 identical over 7 bases. Trimming removed 4 bases from V and 2 bases from J; junction bases left unmatched: 5. The CDR3 is 15 amino acids. The germline V gene has CDR1 KGHDR and CDR2 SFDVKD. CDR3 region: CATSDPGQVTDTQYF. CDR3 DNA: TGTGCCACCAGTGACCCCGGACAGGTCACAGATACGCAGTATTTT.

CDR3 DNA sequence: TGTGCCAGCAGTCGCCGATCTAGCGGGATTGCGTACGAGCAGTACTTC. It is translated as CASSRRSSGIAYEQYF. The chain uses TRBV6-6 and TRBJ2-7; 9 nucleotides align to TRBD2. The CDR3 runs to 16 residues. The V segment lost 5 bases and the J segment 4 bases; nucleotides outside the gene matches: 12. Per the germline V gene, CDR1 is MNHNY and CDR2 is SVGAGI (reference sequence).

The chain uses TRBV7-8 and TRBJ2-5; TRBD1 might be the D (6 bases). V was shortened by 11 bases and J by 5 bases, with 21 bases between the two germline ends. Per germline, CDR1 SGHVS and CDR2 FQNEAQ. The CDR3 has 14 amino acids. This chain's CDR3 is CADTAGAVGETQYF. The CDR3 DNA sequence: TGTGCCGATACAGCAGGGGCTGTGGGGGAGACCCAGTACTTC. The full variable domain, with the rest looked up from reference TRBV7-8 and TRBJ2-5, is GAGVSQSPRYKVAKRGQDVALRCDPISGHVSLFWYQQALGQGPEFLTYFQNEAQLDKSGLPSDRFFAERPEGSVSTLKIQRTQQEDSAVYLCADTAGAVGETQYFGPGTRLLVL.

This chain joins TRBV27 and TRBJ2-7; D gene ambiguous. Looked up from germline, CDR1 is MNHEY and CDR2 is SMNVEV (reference sequence). The CDR3 is made up of 14 amino acids. V lost 8 bases and J lost 5, with 19 bases in between. The DNA of the CDR3 is TGTGCCAGCTCAAAGACACCTTACCTCCACGAGCAGTACTTC. This sequence encodes CASSKTPYLHEQYF.

The chain carries TRBV11-2 and TRBJ2-5, with 12 positions matching TRBD2. J gave up 2 bases and V 1 base, and 2 bases lay outside the gene matches. Germline values: CDR1 SGHAT, CDR2 FQNNGV. The CDR3 length is 16 residues. The CDR3 spells CASSLALAGGQETQYF. In nucleotides, the CDR3 is TGTGCCAGCAGCTTAGCGCTAGCGGGAGGGCAAGAGACCCAGTACTTC.

V and J are TRBV12-3 or TRBV12-4 and TRBJ1-2; D call uncertain. This CDR3 region has 13 residues. V lost 5 bases and J 6 bases, leaving 13 bases between the germline ends. CDR3 nucleotide sequence: TGTGCCAGCAGTAGTCCAGGTTCCAATGGCTACACCTTC. Protein sequence: CASSSPGSNGYTF.

The CDR3 here is CASRLGQDLYEQYF. CDR3 sequence (DNA): TGCGCCAGCAGACTCGGACAGGACCTCTACGAGCAGTACTTC. The chain links TRBV5-1 to TRBJ2-7; 7 nucleotides line up with TRBD1. CDR3 size: 14 residues. Germline assignment: CDR1 SGHRS and CDR2 YFSETQ. Trimming at V came to 5 bases and at J to 3 bases, leaving 8 bases not matched to a gene.

V usage is TRBV19 and J usage is TRBJ1-4; TRBD1 agrees at 9 bases. The CDR3 loop spans 19 amino acids. In germline, CDR1 is LNHDA, CDR2 SQIVND (reference sequence). With V trimmed by 6 bases and J by 0 bases, 14 bases remained unmatched. In DNA form, the CDR3 reads TGTGCCAGTAGAAGGTCCAGGACAGGGGTTACTGCAACTAATGAAAAACTGTTTTTT. Its translation: CASRRSRTGVTATNEKLFF.

V usage is TRBV19 and J usage is TRBJ1-5; unclear D gene. The CDR3 runs 14 residues. Trimming took off 8 bases at V and 6 bases at J, with 17 bases between the two ends. CDR1 and CDR2 (germline): LNHDA, SQIVND (reference sequence). The CDR3 nucleotides are TGTGCCAGTTCCGGGAGCGGAGGAGGTCAGCCCCAGCATTTT. Encoded protein: CASSGSGGGQPQHF. Drawing the rest from reference TRBV19 and TRBJ1-5, the complete variable domain is DGGITQSPKYLFRKEGQNVTLSCEQNLNHDAMYWYRQDPGQGLRLIYYSQIVNDFQKGDIAEGYSVSREKKESFPLTVTSAQKNPTAFYLCASSGSGGGQPQHFGDGTRLSIL.